The 29 T cell receptor beta chains presented below share a single source sample, sequenced in a study of T cells in Graves' hyperthyroidism and ophthalmopathy (dated by TCRdb to between 2018 and 2020). The library was produced with multiplex PCR. The sequencer was an Illumina HiSeq 2000. TCR beta CDR3 regions were amplified from RNA transcripts. A first-round RT-PCR of the TCR CDR3 used the HTBI primer set with the Qiagen OneStep RT-PCR kit. In-frame beta chains were kept once TCRdb had trimmed the public reads at Q25 with fastp and called clones with MiXCR. Rows with a matching CDR3 protein are joined into one entry that keeps the most common DNA and genes. This sample holds around 340,000 distinct CDR3 sequences; about a sixth were observed only once. The top ten clones comprise 30% to 40% of the sample. The specimen was blood. These receptors all come from a woman aged 30 to 39 with Graves' hyperthyroidism that later progressed to Graves' ophthalmopathy.

This clonotype was seen many times. J is TRBJ2-1 and V is TRBV11-1; 11 bases are a match to TRBD1. Germline loops: CDR1 SGHAT, CDR2 FQDESV (reference sequence). This CDR3 region has 16 residues. Germline trimming cut 1 base from V and 7 bases from J; bases unmatched to any gene: 6. CDR3 in amino acids: CASSLEVGTGGNEQFF. For the CDR3, the DNA is TGTGCCAGCAGCTTAGAAGTGGGGACAGGGGGGAATGAGCAGTTCTTC.

There are many counts of this clonotype. This chain connects TRBV5-1 to TRBJ1-1; 7 bases align to TRBD1. Germline assignment: CDR1 SGHRS and CDR2 YFSETQ. The CDR3 spans 15 residues. V trimming: 0 bases; J trimming: 1 base; junction bases outside the gene matches: 3. DNA of the CDR3: TGCGCCAGCAGCTTGGAGGGGGCGTGGAACACTGAAGCTTTCTTT. As protein: CASSLEGAWNTEAFF.

The rearrangement joins TRBV19 to TRBJ1-3; TRBD1 aligns across 10 bases. CDR1 is LNHDA and CDR2 is SQIVND in the germline V gene (reference sequence). The CDR3 sequence is 16 residues long. The V segment lost 5 bases and the J segment 3 bases; nucleotides outside the gene matches: 7. CDR3 amino acids: CASSAGQGVFGNTIYF. Written as DNA, the CDR3 is TGTGCCAGTAGTGCCGGACAGGGGGTCTTTGGAAACACCATATATTTT. Variable domain in full (rest from reference TRBV19 and TRBJ1-3): DGGITQSPKYLFRKEGQNVTLSCEQNLNHDAMYWYRQDPGQGLRLIYYSQIVNDFQKGDIAEGYSVSREKKESFPLTVTSAQKNPTAFYLCASSAGQGVFGNTIYFGEGSWLTVV.

This clonotype was detected many times. The chain combines TRBV27 with TRBJ2-6; D possibly matches TRBD1 or TRBD2 (5 bases each). Germline V gives CDR1 MNHEY, CDR2 SMNVEV (reference sequence). The CDR3 loop spans 15 amino acids. Trimming took 8 bases from V and 2 from J, leaving 13 bases between them. CDR3 in amino acids: CASHSMGAGANVLTF. The CDR3 region has the DNA TGTGCCAGCCACTCAATGGGGGCTGGGGCCAACGTCCTGACTTTC.

This clonotype came up many times. V usage is TRBV24-1 and J usage is TRBJ2-2, with 7 nucleotides matching TRBD1. Trimming cost V 3 bases and J 7 bases; bases outside gene matches: 1. The CDR3 totals 13 residues. Per the germline V gene, CDR1 is KGHDR and CDR2 is SFDVKD. As DNA, the CDR3 is TGTGCCACCAGTGATACAGGGGTCGGGGAGCTGTTTTTT. Amino acids: CATSDTGVGELFF.

The genes are TRBV7-9 and TRBJ2-7; weak D call: TRBD2 (5 bases). The germline CDR1 and CDR2 sequences are SEHNR and FQNEAQ (reference sequence). The CDR3 sequence is 13 residues long. Trimming cost V 4 bases and J 6 bases, with 13 bases left between them. This CDR3 reads CASSSSGSSEQYF. Here the CDR3 DNA reads TGTGCCAGCAGCTCCAGTGGGAGTTCCGAGCAGTACTTC.

This clonotype was detected many times. The genes are TRBV19 and TRBJ2-2; a weak D match, TRBD2 (5 bases). CDR1 and CDR2 (germline): LNHDA, SQIVND (reference sequence). This CDR3 has 15 residues. Trimming removed 6 bases at V and 6 bases at J, with 17 bases between. CDR3 nucleotide sequence: TGTGCCAGTAGAACAACCAGCGCGGGCCCCGGGGAGCTGTTTTTT. Residues: CASRTTSAGPGELFF.

This clonotype was detected many times. V gene TRBV12-3 or TRBV12-4 combines with J gene TRBJ1-2; D uncertain. This CDR3 comprises 13 residues. V was shortened by 7 bases and J by 4 bases, with 13 bases between the two germline ends. The CDR3 DNA reads TGTGCCAGCACCCAGGCGGGGTCCTATGGCTACACCTTC. Encoded protein: CASTQAGSYGYTF.

There are many counts of this clonotype. The J gene is TRBJ1-5, the V gene TRBV7-2, with D tentatively TRBD1 (5 bases). Germline CDR1 and CDR2: SGHTA and FQGNSA. V lost 5 bases to trimming and J lost 6 bases, with 17 bases between them. The CDR3 has 15 amino acids. Here the CDR3 DNA reads TGTGCCAGCAGCAAAGCGGGACGGCTTTTTCAGCCCCAGCATTTT. This translates into CASSKAGRLFQPQHF. The variable domain in full, completed from reference TRBV7-2 and TRBJ1-5, reads GAGVSQSPSNKVTEKGKDVELRCDPISGHTALYWYRQSLGQGLEFLIYFQGNSAPDKSGLPSDRFSAERTGGSVSTLTIQRTQQEDSAVYLCASSKAGRLFQPQHFGDGTRLSIL.

The chain is built from TRBV29-1 and TRBJ2-7; tentatively, D is TRBD1 (6 bases). The CDR3 loop spans 13 amino acids. Germline CDR1 and CDR2: SQVTM and ANQGSEA. Trimming removed 1 base from V and 6 bases from J, with 13 bases in between. CDR3 amino acids: CSVEVGSGVEQYF. The CDR3, as DNA: TGCAGCGTTGAAGTCGGGTCAGGGGTCGAGCAGTACTTC.

The V and J genes are TRBV5-5 and TRBJ2-7, with D perhaps TRBD1 (6 bases). Trimming removed 2 bases from V and 8 bases from J, with 11 bases in between. CDR3 length: 12 amino acids. Looked up from germline, CDR1 is SGHKS and CDR2 is YYEKEE (reference sequence). The CDR3 region is CASSFNRVKQYF. The DNA of the CDR3 is TGTGCCAGCAGCTTCAACAGGGTTAAGCAGTACTTC.

This chain joins TRBV18 and TRBJ2-1; no definite D call. V lost 2 bases to trimming and J lost 6 bases, with 8 bases between them. This CDR3 region has 13 residues. Germline lookup yields CDR1 KGHSH and CDR2 LQKENI. CDR3 region: CASSPGRGNEQFF. As DNA, the CDR3 is TGTGCCAGCTCACCAGGCAGAGGCAATGAGCAGTTCTTC.

The rearrangement uses TRBV12-3 or TRBV12-4 and TRBJ2-4, with D perhaps TRBD1 (5 bases). Deletions cut 6 bases from V and 5 bases from J, with 11 bases between. The CDR3 spans 13 residues. CDR3 in amino acids: CASSLGHENIQYF. The CDR3, as DNA: TGTGCCAGCAGCCTAGGACACGAAAACATTCAGTACTTC.

At least ten counts were recorded for this clonotype. This chain connects TRBV6-1 to TRBJ2-3; 11 positions agree with TRBD2. The germline gives CDR1 MNHNS, CDR2 SASEGT. The V segment lost 2 bases and the J segment 4 bases; nucleotides outside the gene matches: 5. The CDR3 runs to 16 residues. This CDR3 is CASSESTSGSADTQYF. CDR3 bases: TGTGCCAGCAGTGAATCCACTAGCGGGAGTGCAGATACGCAGTATTTT.

This clonotype was recorded many times. The chain carries TRBV12-3 or TRBV12-4 and TRBJ1-6; D not certain. Deletions cut 3 bases from V and 9 bases from J, with 12 bases between. This CDR3 has 14 residues. The CDR3 bases are TGTGCCAGCAGTTTTTCGTCCGGCCCTTCACCCCTCCACTTT. Its protein is CASSFSSGPSPLHF.

At least ten counts were recorded for this clonotype. The gene calls are TRBV6-1 and TRBJ1-2, with TRBD1 matching 10 bases. The CDR3 spans 13 residues. The V gene end was trimmed by 6 bases and the J gene end by 7 bases; junction bases not matched to a gene: 5. Germline V lookup: CDR1 MNHNS, CDR2 SASEGT. The CDR3 bases are TGTGCCAGCAGGACGGGACAGGGGTTTGGCTACACCTTC. This translates into CASRTGQGFGYTF.

This clonotype was seen more than once but under ten times. This sequence joins TRBV6-2 or TRBV6-3 and TRBJ2-5, with 14 bases matching TRBD2. Germline V lookup: CDR1 MNHEY, CDR2 SVGEGT. The CDR3 loop spans 15 amino acids. The V segment lost 5 bases and the J segment 4 bases; nucleotides outside the gene matches: 3. CDR3 nucleotide sequence: TGTGCCAGCAGTCCTGGACTAGCGGGAGGAGAGACCCAGTACTTC. Protein: CASSPGLAGGETQYF.

This clonotype has more than one count but fewer than ten. CDR3 loop: CASSLATSNTGELFF. Written as DNA, the CDR3 is TGCGCCAGCAGCTTGGCTACCTCGAACACCGGGGAGCTGTTTTTT. The chain employs TRBV5-1 and TRBJ2-2; no clear D. The V end lost 0 bases, the J end lost 0 bases, and 6 bases lay between the germline ends. Looked up from germline, CDR1 is SGHRS and CDR2 is YFSETQ. The CDR3 is 15 residues long.

This clonotype occurred a few times. The chain is built from TRBV18 and TRBJ2-7; 9 bases match TRBD1. CDR1 is KGHSH, CDR2 LQKENI, per germline. With V trimmed by 3 bases and J by 4 bases, 4 bases remained unmatched. There are 14 residues in the CDR3. CDR3 protein: CASSPVGTGYEQYF. CDR3 in DNA: TGTGCCAGCTCACCCGTAGGGACAGGGTACGAGCAGTACTTC.

At least ten counts were recorded for this clonotype. The chain has TRBV28 and TRBJ2-7, with a tentative D call TRBD1 (6 bases). This CDR3 contains 13 residues. Trimming removed 5 bases from V and 1 base from J, with 9 bases in between. CDR1 MDHEN and CDR2 SYDVKM come from the germline V gene. CDR3 nucleotides: TGTGCCAGCAGTCTAACAGGGTCCTACGAGCAGTACTTC. Protein product: CASSLTGSYEQYF. The complete variable domain, with remaining parts taken from reference TRBV28 and TRBJ2-7, reads DVKVTQSSRYLVKRTGEKVFLECVQDMDHENMFWYRQDPGLGLRLIYFSYDVKMKEKGDIPEGYSVSREKKERFSLILESASTNQTSMYLCASSLTGSYEQYFGPGTRLTVT.

This clonotype came up a few times. This chain connects TRBV29-1 to TRBJ1-2, with D perhaps matching TRBD1 (6 bases). Germline V CDR1 and CDR2: SQVTM, ANQGSEA. Trimming took 3 bases from V and 4 from J, leaving 15 bases between them. The CDR3 runs to 14 residues. The DNA of the CDR3 is TGCAGCGTTGACGGGGGGGCGCGTAGCTATGGCTACACCTTC. It encodes CSVDGGARSYGYTF.

This clonotype was detected many times. The chain is built from TRBV28 and TRBJ2-3; TRBD2 matches 8 bases. V dropped 5 bases and J dropped 0; count of bases not matched to a gene: 4. This CDR3 has 15 residues. Germline assignment: CDR1 MDHEN and CDR2 SYDVKM. CDR3 nucleotide sequence: TGTGCCAGCAGTCCTCGGGGGGGTAGCACAGATACGCAGTATTTT. Its translation: CASSPRGGSTDTQYF.

This clonotype showed up many times. V is TRBV11-2 and J is TRBJ1-4, with TRBD1 matching over 9 bases. Germline trimming cut 1 base from V and 6 bases from J; bases unmatched to any gene: 9. This CDR3 comprises 17 residues. In germline, CDR1 is SGHAT, CDR2 FQNNGV. CDR3 nucleotide sequence: TGTGCCAGCAGCTTAGGCCAAAACAGGGGGCGAGATGAAAAACTGTTTTTT. Protein sequence: CASSLGQNRGRDEKLFF.

In its sample, this clonotype was seen many times. The V call is TRBV12-3 or TRBV12-4, the J call TRBJ2-7, with TRBD1 identical over 8 bases. The CDR3 totals 14 residues. V trimming: 10 bases; J trimming: 2 bases; junction bases outside the gene matches: 10. Here the CDR3 DNA reads TGTGCCACTTCAAGGACAGGGTTTCCCTACGAGCAGTACTTC. Translation gives CATSRTGFPYEQYF.

This clonotype appeared many times. The V call is TRBV28, the J call TRBJ1-1, with 11 bases fitting TRBD1. Per the germline V gene, CDR1 is MDHEN and CDR2 is SYDVKM. V was clipped by 3 bases and J by 4 bases; unmatched bases: 1. CDR3 length: 14 amino acids. The CDR3 is CASSFGTGGTEAFF. The CDR3 coding sequence is TGTGCCAGCAGTTTCGGGACAGGGGGCACTGAAGCTTTCTTT.

There are many counts of this clonotype. The rearrangement joins TRBV3-1 to TRBJ1-6; the D gene is possibly TRBD1 (6 bases). Germline CDR1 reads LGHDT; CDR2 reads YNNKEL (reference sequence). Trimming shortened V by 2 bases and J by 6 bases, and 29 bases separated the two germline ends. This CDR3 region has 21 residues. CDR3 protein: CASSQYRAGEGLDRRNSPLHF. In DNA form, the CDR3 reads TGTGCCAGCAGCCAATACCGGGCAGGCGAGGGTCTGGACAGACGTAATTCACCCCTCCACTTT.

This clonotype occurred many times. The genes are TRBV27 and TRBJ2-5; perhaps TRBD2 as D (6 bases). Germline CDR1 reads MNHEY; CDR2 reads SMNVEV (reference sequence). The length of the CDR3 is 15 residues. V dropped 1 base and J dropped 2 bases, with 11 bases sitting between them. Written as DNA, the CDR3 is TGTGCCAGCAGTTTATACGGCGGGGTACAAGAGACCCAGTACTTC. The encoded protein is CASSLYGGVQETQYF.

Of note for this clonotype: One base away lies a much larger clone, so this may be a sequencing read error. The chain carries TRBV19 and TRBJ2-7; TRBD1 matches at 8 bases. The last part of the DNA fits TRBJ2-1 better; the J call may be wrong. This CDR3 region has 15 residues. CDR1 LNHDA and CDR2 SQIVND come from the germline V gene (reference sequence). The chain's CDR3 is CASSTGQGYAYEQFF. In DNA form, the CDR3 reads TGTGCCAGTAGTACCGGACAGGGATATGCCTACGAGCAGTTCTTC.

This clonotype was recorded many times. The gene calls are TRBV29-1 and TRBJ2-1; no clear D. This CDR3 is built from 14 residues. The germline V and J ends were trimmed by 4 bases and 1 base, with 11 bases remaining between them. Germline CDR1 reads SQVTM; CDR2 reads ANQGSEA. CDR3 nucleotide sequence: TGCAGCGTTGGTAGTACGGTATCCTACAATGAGCAGTTCTTC. Amino acids: CSVGSTVSYNEQFF.